This T cell receptor beta chain was found in a study of blood T cells in healthy people across ages. About the study: T cells yielded about one barcoded beta molecule per two cells through template switching.

A second PCR, run for roughly 7 to 12 cycles, used a sample-barcoded 5' primer plus a J-beta primer mix. TCRdb re-called the 5' RACE reads through MiXCR, storing one row per CDR3 protein. Altogether about 780,000 distinct CDR3 sequences are present, roughly 24% being singletons, with the ten largest covering 3%. Regarding the study as a whole: TCR beta diversity per million T cells fell roughly linearly with age.

Note on this clonotype: Its cognate antigen is unknown.

Looked up from germline, CDR1 is MNHEY and CDR2 is SMNVEV (reference sequence). Between the trimmed V and J ends, which lost 3 bases and 4 bases, there was a span of 12 bases. The CDR3 consists of 14 residues. The same sample was also studied in work on T cells of mothers and their children. That work contributes: In each mother, TCR beta CDR3 reads exceeded 8 million; in each child, they numbered several million.

What was sequenced was blood. The chain carries TRBV27 and TRBJ1-2; D gene uncertain. The source is a boy between 10 and 17 years old in good health. The CDR3 sequence: CASSFVAPGYGYTF. The CDR3 DNA is TGTGCCAGCAGTTTCGTGGCCCCTGGCTATGGCTACACCTTC.